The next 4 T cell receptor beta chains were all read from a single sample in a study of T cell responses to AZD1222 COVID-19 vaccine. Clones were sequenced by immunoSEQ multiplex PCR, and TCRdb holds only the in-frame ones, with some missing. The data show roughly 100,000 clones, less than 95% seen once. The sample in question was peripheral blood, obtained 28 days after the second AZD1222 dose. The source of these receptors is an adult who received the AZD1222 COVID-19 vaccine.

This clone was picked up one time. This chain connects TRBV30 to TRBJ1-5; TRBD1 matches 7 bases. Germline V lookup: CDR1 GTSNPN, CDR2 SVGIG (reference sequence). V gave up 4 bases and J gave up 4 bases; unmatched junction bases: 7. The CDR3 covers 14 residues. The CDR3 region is CAWTRKQGNQPQHF. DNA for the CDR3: TGTGCCTGGACTCGAAAACAGGGGAATCAGCCCCAGCATTTT.

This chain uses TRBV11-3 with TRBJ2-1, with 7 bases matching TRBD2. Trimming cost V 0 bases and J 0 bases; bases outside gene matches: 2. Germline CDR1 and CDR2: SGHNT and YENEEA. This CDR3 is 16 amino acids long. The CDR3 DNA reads TGTGCCAGCAGCTTAGATGGCGGGGGCTCCTACAATGAGCAGTTCTTC. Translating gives CASSLDGGGSYNEQFF.

The CDR3 nucleotides are TGTGCCAGCAGCCTGGACCCAGGGGCGAACACCGGGGAGCTGTTTTTT. Translating it yields CASSLDPGANTGELFF. The V and J genes are TRBV11-3 and TRBJ2-2; tentative D call: TRBD1 (6 bases). CDR1 and CDR2 from the germline V gene are SGHNT and YENEEA. V was pared by 5 bases and J by 0 bases, with 13 bases between. The CDR3 contains 16 residues. The variable domain in full, completed from reference TRBV11-3 and TRBJ2-2, reads EAGVVQSPRYKIIEKKQPVAFWCNPISGHNTLYWYLQNLGQGPELLIRYENEEAVDDSQLPKDRFSAERLKGVDSTLKIQPAELGDSAVYLCASSLDPGANTGELFFGEGSRLTVL.

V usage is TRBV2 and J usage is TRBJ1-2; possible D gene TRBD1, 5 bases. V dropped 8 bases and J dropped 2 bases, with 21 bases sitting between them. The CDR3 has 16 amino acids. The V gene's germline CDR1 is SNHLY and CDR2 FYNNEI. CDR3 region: CASWAGHLSRNYGYTF. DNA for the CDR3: TGTGCCAGCTGGGCGGGGCACCTGTCTCGCAACTATGGCTACACCTTC. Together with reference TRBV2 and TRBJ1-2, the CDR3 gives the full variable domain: EPEVTQTPSHQVTQMGQEVILRCVPISNHLYFYWYRQILGQKVEFLVSFYNNEISEKSEIFDDQFSVERPDGSNFTLKIRSTKLEDSAMYFCASWAGHLSRNYGYTFGSGTRLTVV.